This TCR beta chain was recorded in a study of blood T cell repertoires in COVID-19 (dated by TCRdb to 2020 to 2022). A note on the overall study: Samples covering the acute and convalescent phases of COVID-19 were provided by collaborators in the United States, Italy and Spain. The material from the prospective study consisted of cDNA or gDNA derived from T cells, B-cell-depleted T cells, or PBMCs. Deeply sampled blood TCRbeta repertoires from subjects exposed to, actively infected with, or recovered from COVID-19 were included in the dataset. The repertoires were released in a freely available public database intended as a resource for research on the immune response to SARS-CoV-2. The samples were drawn from two sources: the first 160 participants of the ongoing ImmuneRACE study, and some 1,300 subjects contributed by 6 global collaborators. A de-identified subject ID, COVID-19 status, age in years and sex were almost always included in the sample metadata. Where available, HLA class I and class II types were taken from metadata supplied by the sample provider and were not determined by assay-based typing.

Turning to this clone: Its recognized antigen is unknown. Per-base quality was not reported, and no clone a single base away is much larger than it.

The full study reports these points: Clinical and demographic metadata were provided uncurated, with the amount varying by source and participant.

From the germline V gene (reference sequence), CDR1 is WNHNN and CDR2 is SYGVQD. V is shortened by 2 bases, J by 0 bases, and the region joining them spans 5 bases. Including cysteine and phenylalanine, the CDR3 has 14 amino acids. The only DNA kept is the CDR3, 42 bases in frame from the first base. A second Seattle source provided samples from volunteer blood donors who had recovered from COVID-19. The collaborating institutions used their own protocols to collect whole blood in K2EDTA tubes. For TCRbeta analysis, collaborator samples were shipped as frozen whole blood, as isolated PBMCs, or as DNA extracted from either sample type. TCRbeta CDR3 regions were amplified from genomic DNA by means of the immunoSEQ Assay, a bias-controlled multiplex PCR. The authors' pipeline ran thus. The number of nucleated cells in each sample was estimated by amplification of reference gene primers within the assay. To quantify the absolute abundance of each unique TCRbeta CDR3 rearrangement, sequence reads were collapsed and filtered. For each sample, productive Simpson clonality was calculated as the square root of Simpson's diversity index across productive rearrangements. As stored in TCRdb, this immuneACCESS dataset retains in-frame rearrangements with V and J assigned. A fraction of the clones does not appear; measured against another copy, unresolved V genes explain less than half of the discrepancy, and the remainder lacks a known reason. V and J calls and clone size are as listed in that table; D and trimming were resolved from the DNA. The sample table contains 310,000 or so clones; only one count was recorded for more than 70% of them. Around 6% of the sample is in the top ten clones.

Recombination linked TRBV10-1 to TRBJ2-1; no D gene can be assigned with confidence. Sequencing used peripheral blood. This TCR was sampled from a man in his late teens or twenties who had recovered from COVID-19. The CDR3 amino acid sequence is: CASSETDSYNEQFF. The DNA sequence is given as TGCGCCAGCAGTGAGACAGACTCCTACAATGAGCAGTTCTTC.